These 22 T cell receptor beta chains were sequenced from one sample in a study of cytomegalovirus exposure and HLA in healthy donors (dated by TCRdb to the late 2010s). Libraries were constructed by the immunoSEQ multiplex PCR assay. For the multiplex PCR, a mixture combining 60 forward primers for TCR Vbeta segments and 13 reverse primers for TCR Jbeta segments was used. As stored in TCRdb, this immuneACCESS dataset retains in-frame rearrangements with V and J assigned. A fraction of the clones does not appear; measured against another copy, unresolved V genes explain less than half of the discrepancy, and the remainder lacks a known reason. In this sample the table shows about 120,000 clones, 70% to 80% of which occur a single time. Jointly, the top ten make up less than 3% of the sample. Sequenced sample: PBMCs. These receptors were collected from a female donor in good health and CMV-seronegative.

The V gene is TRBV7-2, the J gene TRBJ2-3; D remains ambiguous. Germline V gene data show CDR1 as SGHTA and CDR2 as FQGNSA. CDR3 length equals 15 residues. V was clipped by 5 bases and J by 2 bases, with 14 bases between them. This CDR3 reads CASSPSGLFTDTQYF. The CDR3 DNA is TGTGCCAGCAGCCCGAGTGGTCTGTTCACAGATACGCAGTATTTT.

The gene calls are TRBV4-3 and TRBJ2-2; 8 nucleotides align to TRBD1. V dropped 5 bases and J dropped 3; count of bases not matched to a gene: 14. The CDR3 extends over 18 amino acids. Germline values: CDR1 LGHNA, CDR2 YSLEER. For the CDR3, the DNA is TGCGCCAGCAGCGTTCGTATACCAGGGGGCGAAGACACCGGGGAGCTGTTTTTT. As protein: CASSVRIPGGEDTGELFF.

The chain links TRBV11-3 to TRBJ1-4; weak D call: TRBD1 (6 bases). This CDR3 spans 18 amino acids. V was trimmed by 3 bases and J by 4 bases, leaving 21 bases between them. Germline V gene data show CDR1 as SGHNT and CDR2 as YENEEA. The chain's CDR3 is CASSFRTQGRRGNEKLFF. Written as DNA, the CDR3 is TGTGCCAGCAGCTTCCGAACTCAGGGGCGCAGGGGTAATGAAAAACTGTTTTTT. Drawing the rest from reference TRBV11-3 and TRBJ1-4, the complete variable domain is EAGVVQSPRYKIIEKKQPVAFWCNPISGHNTLYWYLQNLGQGPELLIRYENEEAVDDSQLPKDRFSAERLKGVDSTLKIQPAELGDSAVYLCASSFRTQGRRGNEKLFFGSGTQLSVL.

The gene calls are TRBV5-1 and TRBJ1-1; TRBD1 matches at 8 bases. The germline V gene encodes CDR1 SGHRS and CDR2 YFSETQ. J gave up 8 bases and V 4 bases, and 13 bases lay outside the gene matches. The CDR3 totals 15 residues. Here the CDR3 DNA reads TGCGCCAGCAGCGAACCGGGACAGGTAGTTTCCGAAGCTTTCTTT. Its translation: CASSEPGQVVSEAFF.

This chain's CDR3 is CATNAGGPNTGELFF. The DNA for the CDR3 is TGTGCCACCAATGCGGGGGGGCCTAACACCGGGGAGCTGTTTTTT. The gene calls are TRBV15 and TRBJ2-2, with 9 bases that match TRBD2. Germline CDR1 is LNHNV and CDR2 is YYDKDF (reference sequence). Trimming cost V 7 bases and J 2 bases; bases outside gene matches: 5. The CDR3 totals 15 residues.

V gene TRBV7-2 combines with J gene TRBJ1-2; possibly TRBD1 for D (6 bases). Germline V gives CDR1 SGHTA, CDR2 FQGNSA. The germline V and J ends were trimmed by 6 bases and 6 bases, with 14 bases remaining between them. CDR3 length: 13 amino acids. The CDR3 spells CASSYPGVDGYTF. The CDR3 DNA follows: TGTGCCAGCAGTTACCCAGGGGTCGATGGCTACACCTTC. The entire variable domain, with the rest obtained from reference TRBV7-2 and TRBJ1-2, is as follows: GAGVSQSPSNKVTEKGKDVELRCDPISGHTALYWYRQSLGQGLEFLIYFQGNSAPDKSGLPSDRFSAERTGGSVSTLTIQRTQQEDSAVYLCASSYPGVDGYTFGSGTRLTVV.

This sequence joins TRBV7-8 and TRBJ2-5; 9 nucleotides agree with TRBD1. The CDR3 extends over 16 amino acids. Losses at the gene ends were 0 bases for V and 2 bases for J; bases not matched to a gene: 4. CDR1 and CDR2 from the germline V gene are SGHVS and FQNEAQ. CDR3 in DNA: TGTGCCAGCAGCTTAGCGGGGACAGGGAAGCAAGAGACCCAGTACTTC. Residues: CASSLAGTGKQETQYF.

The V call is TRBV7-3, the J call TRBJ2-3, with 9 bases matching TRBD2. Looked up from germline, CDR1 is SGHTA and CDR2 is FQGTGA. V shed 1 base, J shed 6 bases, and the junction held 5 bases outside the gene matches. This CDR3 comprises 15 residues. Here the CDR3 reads CASSLSGGATDTQYF. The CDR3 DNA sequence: TGTGCCAGCAGCTTAAGCGGGGGGGCAACGGATACGCAGTATTTT.

The CDR3 DNA sequence: TGTGCCAGCAGCGTGGACAGATTAGATGGCTACACCTTC. As protein: CASSVDRLDGYTF. The rearrangement joins TRBV6-1 to TRBJ1-2; a weak D match, TRBD1 (6 bases). Trimming removed 6 bases at V and 6 bases at J, with 14 bases between. The CDR3 consists of 13 residues. The germline gives CDR1 MNHNS, CDR2 SASEGT.

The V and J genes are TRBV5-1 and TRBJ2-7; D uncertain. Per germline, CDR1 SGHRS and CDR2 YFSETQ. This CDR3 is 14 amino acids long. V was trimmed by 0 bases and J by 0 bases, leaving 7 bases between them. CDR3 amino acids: CASSLERISYEQYF. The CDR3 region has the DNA TGCGCCAGCAGCTTGGAGAGGATCTCCTACGAGCAGTACTTC.

The DNA of the CDR3 is TGTGCCAGCAGCTTGGTGGCTAGCGGGGGGGCCGTCACCGGGGAGCTGTTTTTT. Protein product: CASSLVASGGAVTGELFF. The V and J genes are TRBV5-6 and TRBJ2-2; TRBD2 matches 12 bases. The ends lost 0 bases at V and 4 bases at J; junction bases unmatched: 7. Germline V gene lookup returns CDR1 SGHDT and CDR2 YYEEEE. This CDR3 spans 18 amino acids. Full variable domain (rest looked up from reference TRBV5-6 and TRBJ2-2): DAGVTQSPTHLIKTRGQQVTLRCSPKSGHDTVSWYQQALGQGPQFIFQYYEEEERQRGNFPDRFSGHQFPNYSSELNVNALLLGDSALYLCASSLVASGGAVTGELFFGEGSRLTVL.

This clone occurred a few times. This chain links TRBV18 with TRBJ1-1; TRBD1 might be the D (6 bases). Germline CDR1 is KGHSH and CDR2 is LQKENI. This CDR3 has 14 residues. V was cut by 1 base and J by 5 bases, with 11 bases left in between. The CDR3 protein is CASSPQQGLTEAFF. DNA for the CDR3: TGTGCCAGCTCACCACAGCAGGGGTTAACTGAAGCTTTCTTT.

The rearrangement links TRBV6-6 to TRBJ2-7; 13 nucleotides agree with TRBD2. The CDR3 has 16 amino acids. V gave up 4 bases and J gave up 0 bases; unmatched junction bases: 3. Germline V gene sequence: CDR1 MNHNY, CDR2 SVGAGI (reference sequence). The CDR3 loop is CASSSRLAGGSYEQYF. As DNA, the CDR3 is TGTGCCAGCAGTTCCCGACTAGCGGGGGGCTCCTACGAGCAGTACTTC.

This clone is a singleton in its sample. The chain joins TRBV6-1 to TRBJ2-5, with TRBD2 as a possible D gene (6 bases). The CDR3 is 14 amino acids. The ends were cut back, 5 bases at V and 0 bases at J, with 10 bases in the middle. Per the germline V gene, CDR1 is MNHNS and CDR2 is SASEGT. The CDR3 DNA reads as TGTGCCAGCAGTAAGACGGGAGACCAAGAGACCCAGTACTTC. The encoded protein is CASSKTGDQETQYF.

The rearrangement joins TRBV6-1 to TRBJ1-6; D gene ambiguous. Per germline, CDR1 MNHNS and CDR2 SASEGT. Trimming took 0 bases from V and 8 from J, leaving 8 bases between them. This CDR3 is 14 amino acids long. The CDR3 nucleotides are TGTGCCAGCAGTGAAGCATTATCCCATTCACCCCTCCACTTT. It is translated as CASSEALSHSPLHF.

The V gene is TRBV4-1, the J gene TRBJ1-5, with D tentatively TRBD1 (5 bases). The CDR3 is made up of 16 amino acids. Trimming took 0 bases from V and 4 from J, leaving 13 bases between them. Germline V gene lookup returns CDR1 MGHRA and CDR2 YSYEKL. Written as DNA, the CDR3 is TGCGCCAGCAGCCAAGATGGGGCCGGGGGGAATCAGCCCCAGCATTTT. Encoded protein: CASSQDGAGGNQPQHF.

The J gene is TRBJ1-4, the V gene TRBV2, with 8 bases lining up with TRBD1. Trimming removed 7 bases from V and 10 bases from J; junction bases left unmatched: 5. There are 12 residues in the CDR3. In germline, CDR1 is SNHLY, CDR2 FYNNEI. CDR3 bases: TGTGCCAGCAAATCAGGGGGCTCAAAACTGTTTTTT. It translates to CASKSGGSKLFF.

CDR3 DNA: TGCGCCAGCAGCCAAGATCTCGGTTTTCCCCCGGGGGAGCAGTACTTC. Its translation: CASSQDLGFPPGEQYF. V and J are TRBV4-1 and TRBJ2-7, with D possibly TRBD2 on 5 matching bases. Germline CDR1 reads MGHRA; CDR2 reads YSYEKL. This CDR3 has 16 amino acids. The V gene lost 0 bases and the J gene lost 7 bases, with 19 bases spanning the gap.

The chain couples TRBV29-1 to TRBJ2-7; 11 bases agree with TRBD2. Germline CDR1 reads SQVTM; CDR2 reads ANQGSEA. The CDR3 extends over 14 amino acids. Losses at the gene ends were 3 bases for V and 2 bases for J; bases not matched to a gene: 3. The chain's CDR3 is CSVELAGGTYEQYF. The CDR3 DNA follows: TGCAGCGTTGAGTTAGCGGGGGGGACCTACGAGCAGTACTTC.

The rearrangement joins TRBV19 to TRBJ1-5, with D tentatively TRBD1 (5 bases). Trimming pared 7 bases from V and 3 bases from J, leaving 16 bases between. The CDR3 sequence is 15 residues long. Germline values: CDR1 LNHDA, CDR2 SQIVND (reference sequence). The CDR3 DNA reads TGTGCCAGTAAAATGTTCGGGGGGATCAATCAGCCCCAGCATTTT. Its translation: CASKMFGGINQPQHF. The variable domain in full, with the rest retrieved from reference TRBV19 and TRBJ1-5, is DGGITQSPKYLFRKEGQNVTLSCEQNLNHDAMYWYRQDPGQGLRLIYYSQIVNDFQKGDIAEGYSVSREKKESFPLTVTSAQKNPTAFYLCASKMFGGINQPQHFGDGTRLSIL.

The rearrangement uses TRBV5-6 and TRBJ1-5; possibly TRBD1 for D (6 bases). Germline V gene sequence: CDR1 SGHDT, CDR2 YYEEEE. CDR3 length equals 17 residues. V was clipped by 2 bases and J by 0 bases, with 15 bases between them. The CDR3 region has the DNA TGTGCCAGCAGCTTTTCAGGGGACCGTTATAGCAATCAGCCCCAGCATTTT. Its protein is CASSFSGDRYSNQPQHF. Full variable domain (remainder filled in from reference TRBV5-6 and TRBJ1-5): DAGVTQSPTHLIKTRGQQVTLRCSPKSGHDTVSWYQQALGQGPQFIFQYYEEEERQRGNFPDRFSGHQFPNYSSELNVNALLLGDSALYLCASSFSGDRYSNQPQHFGDGTRLSIL.

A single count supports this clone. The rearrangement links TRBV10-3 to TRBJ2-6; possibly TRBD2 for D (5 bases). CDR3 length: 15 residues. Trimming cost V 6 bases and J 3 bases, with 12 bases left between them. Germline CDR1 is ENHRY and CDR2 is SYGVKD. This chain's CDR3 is CAISAGVNGANVLTF. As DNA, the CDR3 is TGTGCCATCAGCGCCGGGGTTAATGGGGCCAACGTCCTGACTTTC.